This T cell receptor beta chain was identified during a study of vaccination and CD4 T cells after COVID-19 (dated by TCRdb to 2021 to 2024). Regarding the research as a whole: Every convalescent patient had a positive nasal swab PCR test for SARS-CoV-2, with mild disease in several patients and severe disease in one. The spike-specific CD4+ TCR repertoire was compared before and after mRNA vaccination in ten to eleven COVID-19 convalescent patients and several infection-naive healthy vaccine recipients. The cultures were stimulated with overlapping spike peptide pools from SARS-CoV-2 and from the common cold coronaviruses HCoV-NL63, HCoV-OC43 and HCoV-229E. Six males and four females were included in the convalescent cohort, with two Hispanic individuals, seven Caucasians, two Asians and one multiracial person represented. Post-COVID blood samples from convalescent patients were collected a median of approximately 93 days after diagnosis, with a range of about 35 to 180 days. Two doses of either the Pfizer-BioNTech BNT162b2 vaccine (n=8) or the Moderna mRNA-1273 vaccine (n=2) were administered to participants. As controls, cultures received a CEFX viral epitope pool (the positive control), an HIV-1 Nef peptide pool (the negative control), or no peptide at all. The time from the second vaccine dose to post-vaccine blood sampling had a median of roughly 77 days and ranged from roughly 12 to 250 days. What the work shows at the level of the full study, not this receptor alone: Relatively few convalescent patients were included in the study, and early timepoints after natural infection were not analyzed. Of the vaccine-specific clones in convalescent patients, 304 of 307, or nearly all, reacted only to SARS-CoV-2 spike and did not cross-react with common cold coronaviruses. In convalescent patients, a median approximately 83% of post-vaccine SARS-CoV-2-reactive clones were detected only after vaccination, suggesting vaccine-specific priming. An increase in the median number of SARS-CoV-2-reactive clonotypes from roughly 20 after infection to 35 to 40 after vaccination was observed, but the change was not found to be significant.

Receptors were amplified or captured by PCR. DNA from cultured CD4+ T cells was subjected to TCR sequencing with the Oncomine TCR Beta short-read assay at the Johns Hopkins FTIC core. The QIAamp micro DNA kit was used to extract genomic DNA from the cultured CD4+ T cells. The Oncomine TCR Beta libraries from cultured CD4+ T cells were pooled using unique dual indexes and then sequenced on an Illumina iSeq 100. The authors' pipeline ran thus. Non-productive sequences were removed, and CDR3s that did not start with C, did not end with F or W, or were shorter than 7 amino acids were discarded. Antigen-specific clonotypes were identified using the MANAFEST web application through comparison of peptide-stimulated wells with reference and other culture wells. To be called positive, a clone needed an FDR below 0.05, an odds ratio above 5, and a productive frequency above 0.1% in at least two of three replicate wells. A clonotype counted as cross-reactive if it showed significant expansion both in the SARS-CoV-2 spike wells and in at least one common cold coronavirus spike condition. Levenshtein distances (stringdist) and unrooted phylogenetic trees (ape) in R version 3.6.1 were used to assess CDR3 homology. Through fastp at Q25 and MiXCR, TCRdb rebuilt clones from the public reads, retaining in-frame beta chains. All rows with the same CDR3 protein become a single entry with the most common DNA and genes. These V and J calls originate from TCRdb's pipeline instead of the authors' own analysis. The sample records 16,000 or so distinct CDR3 sequences, 44% of which are singletons. The top ten constitute around 7.3% of the sample.

Via the germline V gene, CDR1 is SGHVS and CDR2 FQNEAQ. V and J are trimmed by 6 bases and 1 base, and the gene matches miss 6 bases of the junction. CDR3 length: 14 amino acids, cysteine to phenylalanine. The sequence is cut down to CDR3 DNA, 42 bases in frame from base 1. Taken with the paper, the label for treatment or condition translates to: roughly ten-day PBMC culture with coronavirus spike peptide pools or control peptides (ViraFEST assay). The ViraFEST assay, used in the study, expanded antigen-specific T cells with peptide pools and then identified the expanded clonotypes through TCR sequencing. The positive SARS-CoV-2 PCR tests of the convalescent patients were dated from March to December 2020, before the Alpha, Beta and Delta variants emerged in the United States. Each well held millions of PBMCs cultured in IMDM containing roughly 5.4% human AB serum and 9 to 10 IU/ml IL-2, with roughly 10 ug/ml peptide pools added. Half of the culture medium was replaced with fresh IL-2-containing medium on days 3 and 7. After less than 12 days of culture, CD4+ T cells were isolated by negative selection using the EasySep CD4+ T cell isolation kit. Ficoll-Paque Plus gradient centrifugation was used to isolate PBMCs from whole blood, and the isolated PBMCs were then either used fresh or cryopreserved at -140C. Each culture condition was generally run in triplicate wells.

Comments on this clonotype: Its target antigen remains unknown. No much larger clone is present one base from it, and per-base qualities are unavailable.

The clonotype originates from a human donor who had recovered from COVID-19. The chain is made from TRBV7-8 and TRBJ2-7, with 7 central nucleotides matching TRBD1. The source material was CD4+ T cells from blood, cultured in vitro, sampled after SARS-CoV-2 vaccination. Here is the DNA: TGTGCCAGCAGTTACCGGGACAGATCCTACGAGCAGTACTTC. The resulting protein is CASSYRDRSYEQYF.